A single T cell receptor (beta chain) is shown here with its context. Its antigen is still unknown. The data originate from a study of early T cells in non-severe SARS-CoV-2 infection. Overall study findings and caveats: The study's VDJdb matching favored anti-spike CD8 responses and missed private and CD4 specificities.

One entry per CDR3 protein, called by TCRdb with MiXCR from the 5' RACE reads. The sample records approximately 43,000 distinct CDR3 sequences, around 7% being singletons. Germline V CDR1 and CDR2: SEHNR, FQNEAQ (reference sequence). V lost 4 bases, J lost 0 bases, and 9 bases lay in between. CDR3 size: 14 residues. The receptor was isolated from an adult who was a healthcare worker with PCR-confirmed SARS-CoV-2 infection or an uninfected control (not recorded which). The chain links TRBV7-9 to TRBJ1-1; D is perhaps TRBD1 (5 bases). The specimen was whole blood. The CDR3 coding sequence is TGTGCCAGCAGCTCGACAGCTATGAACACTGAAGCTTTCTTT. Translation: CASSSTAMNTEAFF.